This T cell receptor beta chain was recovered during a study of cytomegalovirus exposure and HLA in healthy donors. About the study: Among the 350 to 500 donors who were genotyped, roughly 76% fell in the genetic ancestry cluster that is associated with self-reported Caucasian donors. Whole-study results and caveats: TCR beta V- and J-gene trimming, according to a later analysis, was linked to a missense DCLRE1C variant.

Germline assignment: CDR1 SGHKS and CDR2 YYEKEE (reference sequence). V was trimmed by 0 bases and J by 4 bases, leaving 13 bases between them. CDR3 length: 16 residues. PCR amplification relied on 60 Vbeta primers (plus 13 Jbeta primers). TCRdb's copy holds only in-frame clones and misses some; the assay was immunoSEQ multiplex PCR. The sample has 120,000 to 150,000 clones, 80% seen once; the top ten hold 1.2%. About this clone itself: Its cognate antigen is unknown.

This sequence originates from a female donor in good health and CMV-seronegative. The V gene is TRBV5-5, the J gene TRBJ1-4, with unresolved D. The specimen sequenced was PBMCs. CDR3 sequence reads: CASSLGTTRDNEKLFF. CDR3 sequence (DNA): TGTGCCAGCAGCTTGGGGACCACGCGGGATAATGAAAAACTGTTTTTT.